This TCR beta chain derives from a study of blood T cell repertoires in COVID-19 (dated by TCRdb to about 2020). Turning to the overall study: The collaborator samples originated in the United States, Italy and Spain and spanned the acute and convalescent phases of COVID-19. The prospective study material was composed of cDNA or gDNA derived from T cells, B-cell-depleted T cells, or PBMCs. Deeply sampled blood TCRbeta repertoires from subjects exposed to, actively infected with, or recovered from COVID-19 were included in the dataset. The repertoires were made available in a free public database intended to serve as a resource for research on the immune response to SARS-CoV-2. The samples were drawn from the first 160 participants of the ongoing ImmuneRACE study and from 1,254 subjects provided by 6 global collaborators. The sample metadata nearly always contained a de-identified subject ID, COVID-19 status, age in years and sex. Where available, HLA class I and class II types were obtained from metadata supplied by the sample provider rather than from assay-based typing.

Regarding this clone: The target of this receptor is not known. It has no much larger one-base neighbor in the sample; base qualities were not kept.

Reading from cysteine to phenylalanine, the CDR3 counts 13 amino acids. The sequence is cut down to CDR3 DNA, 39 bases in frame from base 1. The germline V gene encodes CDR1 SGHRS and CDR2 YFSETQ. Deletion took 4 bases off V and 1 base off J, with a span of 6 bases between the germline ends. The collaborating institutions used their own protocols to collect whole blood in K2EDTA tubes. Collaborator samples were shipped for TCRbeta analysis as frozen whole blood, isolated PBMCs, or DNA extracted from either sample type. The immunoSEQ Assay, a bias-controlled multiplex PCR, was used to amplify TCRbeta CDR3 regions from genomic DNA. The authors' pipeline ran thus. The number of nucleated cells in each sample was estimated by amplification of reference gene primers within the assay. To quantify the absolute abundance of each unique TCRbeta CDR3 rearrangement, sequence reads were collapsed and filtered. For each sample, productive Simpson clonality was calculated by taking the square root of Simpson's diversity index across productive rearrangements. In its TCRdb copy, this immuneACCESS table keeps in-frame sequences only and misses some clones. Where compared with another copy, unresolved V genes explain less than half of these, and the others have no known cause. Clone size and the V and J calls come from that table; the DNA yielded D and trimming. This sample has approximately 360,000 clones in its table, and 89% of those were observed once. The ten largest clones represent roughly 1.2% of the sample.

Paper-wide results and their limitations: The quantity of clinical and demographic metadata differed by source and by participant and was supplied without curation.

The sample comprised peripheral blood. The sequence was collected from a man aged 35 to 55 with acute or convalescent COVID-19. The rearrangement joined TRBV5-1 to TRBJ1-3, with the identity of the D gene unclear. The CDR3 here reads CASSLSSGNTIYF. The nucleotides read TGCGCCAGCAGCCTGAGTTCTGGAAACACCATATATTTT.